The 17 T cell receptor beta chains below come from one sample, sequenced in a study of control samples from healthy donors and cancer patients. The protocol was immunoSEQ multiplex PCR, while the TCRdb copy is restricted to in-frame clones and leaves out a portion. The sample contains approximately 17,000 clones, approximately 88% of which appear only once. Specimen: PBMCs. All receptors come from a man in his 60s with head and neck cancer.

The CDR3 nucleotides are TGCGCCAGCAGCTTGGGTGACAGGGTCTACAATGAGCAGTTCTTC. Encoded protein: CASSLGDRVYNEQFF. The chain uses TRBV5-1 and TRBJ2-1; 7 nucleotides line up with TRBD1. Trimming took 0 bases from V and 3 from J; bases not matched to a gene: 3. CDR3 length equals 15 residues. Germline-derived CDR1 and CDR2 are SGHRS and YFSETQ.

The V and J genes are TRBV27 and TRBJ1-2; D remains ambiguous. Per the germline V gene, CDR1 is MNHEY and CDR2 is SMNVEV (reference sequence). The CDR3 consists of 15 residues. Trimming stripped 5 bases from V and 9 bases from J, with 22 bases between. CDR3 in amino acids: CASSPKVGLPASYTF. The CDR3 DNA reads TGTGCCAGCAGTCCCAAGGTCGGCCTCCCAGCAAGCTACACCTTC.

This chain uses TRBV6-1 with TRBJ2-3, with D maybe TRBD2 (7 bases). The CDR3 spans 16 residues. Between the trimmed V and J ends, which lost 2 bases and 3 bases, there was a span of 15 bases. CDR1 and CDR2 from the germline V gene are MNHNS and SASEGT. CDR3 in DNA: TGTGCCAGCAGTGAAACGTGGGCGGGGGCTACAGATACGCAGTATTTT. This sequence encodes CASSETWAGATDTQYF.

The CDR3 nucleotides are TGTGCCAGCAGCCCCGATAGCAATCAGCCCCAGCATTTT. Residues: CASSPDSNQPQHF. This chain joins TRBV14 and TRBJ1-5; D is undetermined. The germline V and J ends were trimmed by 4 bases and 0 bases, with 4 bases remaining between them. The CDR3 has 13 residues. The germline gives CDR1 SGHDN, CDR2 FVKESK.

The chain combines TRBV5-1 with TRBJ1-1, with 8 bases matching TRBD1. The ends lost 4 bases at V and 3 bases at J; junction bases unmatched: 5. CDR1 and CDR2 from the germline V gene are SGHRS and YFSETQ. The CDR3 contains 14 residues. CDR3 DNA: TGCGCCAGCAGCAACAGGGGGTCGGACACTGAAGCTTTCTTT. It yields the protein CASSNRGSDTEAFF.

This chain uses TRBV6-2 or TRBV6-3 with TRBJ2-7, with D unclear. V shed 2 bases and J shed 0 bases, with 2 bases lying between them. Germline V gene sequence: CDR1 MNHEY, CDR2 SVGEGT. CDR3 size: 12 residues. Here the CDR3 reads CASSYRSYEQYF. As DNA, the CDR3 is TGTGCCAGCAGTTACCGCTCCTACGAGCAGTACTTC.

The chain has TRBV7-3 and TRBJ2-1; TRBD1 is a possible D gene (6 bases). The CDR3 spans 14 residues. V shed 5 bases and J shed 1 base, with 9 bases lying between them. Germline V lookup: CDR1 SGHTA, CDR2 FQGTGA. CDR3 protein: CASSPRGSYNEQFF. The CDR3 DNA reads as TGTGCCAGCAGCCCTAGGGGGTCCTACAATGAGCAGTTCTTC.

The chain has TRBV24-1 and TRBJ2-3; D uncertain. CDR1 and CDR2 (germline): KGHDR, SFDVKD. Trimming stripped 1 base from V and 10 bases from J, with 8 bases between. The CDR3 runs 12 residues. The CDR3, as DNA: TGTGCCACCAGTGATTTCACCGAGGCGCAGTATTTT. This codes for CATSDFTEAQYF.

This chain uses TRBV18 with TRBJ1-1; TRBD1 is a possible D gene (6 bases). This CDR3 region has 14 residues. Trimming pared 3 bases from V and 6 bases from J, leaving 14 bases between. Germline assignment: CDR1 KGHSH and CDR2 LQKENI. The CDR3 DNA follows: TGTGCCAGCTCACCCTACAGGGAAGGGGCTGAAGCTTTCTTT. Residues: CASSPYREGAEAFF.

The genes are TRBV20-1 and TRBJ2-7, with TRBD2 as a possible D gene (7 bases). CDR1 is DFQATT, CDR2 SNEGSKA, per germline (reference sequence). The CDR3 is made up of 11 amino acids. Trimming took off 6 bases at V and 9 bases at J, with 15 bases between the two ends. CDR3 DNA: TGCAGTGCCTCCAGGGGAGGGCGGCAGTACTTC. This encodes CSASRGGRQYF.

The rearrangement links TRBV7-8 to TRBJ2-1, with a weak D call TRBD2 (7 bases). Per germline, CDR1 SGHVS and CDR2 FQNEAQ. CDR3 length equals 13 residues. Trimming shortened V by 4 bases and J by 9 bases, and 13 bases separated the two germline ends. For the CDR3, the DNA is TGTGCCAGCAGCTGGGAGGGGGGGAGTGAGCAGTTCTTC. Amino acids: CASSWEGGSEQFF.

The rearrangement links TRBV6-6 to TRBJ2-1, with TRBD2 matching 9 bases. With 5 bases clipped from V and 10 bases from J, the junction kept 9 bases outside the gene matches. The germline gives CDR1 MNHNY, CDR2 SVGAGI (reference sequence). The CDR3 sequence is 14 residues long. The CDR3 region has the DNA TGTGCCAGCAGTCAACTAGTGACTAGCGGAGAGCAGTTCTTC. This sequence encodes CASSQLVTSGEQFF.

The rearrangement links TRBV18 to TRBJ2-3; TRBD1 agrees at 9 bases. Germline CDR1 reads KGHSH; CDR2 reads LQKENI. Germline trimming cut 4 bases from V and 2 bases from J; bases unmatched to any gene: 1. The CDR3 extends over 14 amino acids. CDR3 sequence (DNA): TGTGCCAGCTCACGGGACAGGGCCACAGATACGCAGTATTTT. It translates to CASSRDRATDTQYF.

This chain links TRBV12-5 with TRBJ2-5; D remains ambiguous. This CDR3 has 10 amino acids. Trimming took off 2 bases at V and 9 bases at J, with 4 bases between the two ends. Germline V gene sequence: CDR1 LGHNT, CDR2 FRNRAP. The CDR3 DNA reads TGTGCTAGTGGTTTGAACCCCCAGTACTTC. This gives the protein CASGLNPQYF.

The V and J genes are TRBV6-2 or TRBV6-3 and TRBJ1-5; 8 positions match TRBD1. Germline V CDR1 and CDR2: MNHEY, SVGEGT. This CDR3 is built from 18 residues. The J segment lost 0 bases and the V segment lost 0 bases, leaving 7 bases of the junction unmatched. Here the CDR3 DNA reads TGTGCCAGCAGTTACTCGGGTGACAGGGGATATAGCAATCAGCCCCAGCATTTT. This sequence encodes CASSYSGDRGYSNQPQHF.

The rearrangement links TRBV5-1 to TRBJ2-5; no definite D call. Germline CDR1 and CDR2: SGHRS and YFSETQ. There are 13 residues in the CDR3. V gave up 0 bases and J gave up 3 bases, with 6 bases separating them. The chain's CDR3 is CASSLDLEETQYF. CDR3 DNA sequence: TGCGCCAGCAGCTTGGACTTGGAAGAGACCCAGTACTTC.

This chain links TRBV5-1 with TRBJ2-3; D is uncertain. Germline V gives CDR1 SGHRS, CDR2 YFSETQ. This CDR3 comprises 14 residues. V was clipped by 2 bases and J by 0 bases, with 7 bases between them. This chain's CDR3 is CASSFATSTDTQYF. The CDR3 DNA is TGCGCCAGCAGCTTTGCGACTAGCACAGATACGCAGTATTTT.